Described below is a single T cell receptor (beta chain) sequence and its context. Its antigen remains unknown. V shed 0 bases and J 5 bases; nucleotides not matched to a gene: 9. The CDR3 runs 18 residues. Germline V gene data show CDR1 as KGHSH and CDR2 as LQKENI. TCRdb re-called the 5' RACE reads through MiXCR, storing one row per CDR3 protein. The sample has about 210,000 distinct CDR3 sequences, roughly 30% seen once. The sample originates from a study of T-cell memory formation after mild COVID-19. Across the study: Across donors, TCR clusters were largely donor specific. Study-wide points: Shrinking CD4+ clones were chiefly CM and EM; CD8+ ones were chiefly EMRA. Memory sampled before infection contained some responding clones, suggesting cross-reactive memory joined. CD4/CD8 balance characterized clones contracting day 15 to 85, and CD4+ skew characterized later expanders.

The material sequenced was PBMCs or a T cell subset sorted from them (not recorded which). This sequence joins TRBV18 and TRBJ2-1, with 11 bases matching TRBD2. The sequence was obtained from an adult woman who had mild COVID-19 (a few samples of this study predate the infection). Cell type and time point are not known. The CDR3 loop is CASSPPVELAGGHNEQFF. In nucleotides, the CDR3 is TGTGCCAGCTCACCACCGGTGGAGCTAGCGGGAGGACACAATGAGCAGTTCTTC.